This T cell receptor (beta chain) was obtained from a study of identical twins. Template switching added a universal primer binding site, and final cDNA carried unique molecular identifiers. TCRdb re-called the 5' RACE reads through MiXCR, storing one row per CDR3 protein. The sample comprises 200,000 to 300,000 distinct CDR3 sequences, 6% to 8% of which are singletons, and roughly 5% rests with the top ten. Germline V gene data show CDR1 as SEHNR and CDR2 as FQNEAQ (reference sequence). This CDR3 contains 14 residues. Trimming left V 1 base short and J 8 bases short, with 9 bases between. Study-level results: Cord blood beta clonotypes present at high abundance carried fewer insertions; no such pattern appeared in memory repertoires.

Regarding this clonotype: Its antigen is currently unknown.

This sample also appeared in a second study, on yellow fever vaccine responses in identical twins.

The origin of this receptor is a woman between 18 and 30 years old in good health. The chain recombines TRBV7-9 with TRBJ1-6; D gene unclear. The sequenced sample was CD8+ T cells sorted from blood. CDR3 DNA sequence: TGTGCCAGCAGCTTAGAGAGGGCCGATTCACCCCTCCACTTT. Translating it yields CASSLERADSPLHF.